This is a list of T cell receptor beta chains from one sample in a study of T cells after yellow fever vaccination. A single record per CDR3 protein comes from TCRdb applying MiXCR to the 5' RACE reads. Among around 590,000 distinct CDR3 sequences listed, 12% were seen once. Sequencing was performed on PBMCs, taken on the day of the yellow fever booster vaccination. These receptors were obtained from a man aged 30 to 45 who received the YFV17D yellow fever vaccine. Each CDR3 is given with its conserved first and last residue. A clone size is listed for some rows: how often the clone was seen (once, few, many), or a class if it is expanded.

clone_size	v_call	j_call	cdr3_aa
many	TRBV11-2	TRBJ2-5	CASSLGPSDQETQYF
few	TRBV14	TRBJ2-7	CASSQVRRYNEQYF
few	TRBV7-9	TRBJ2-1	CASSPPGIGYNEQFF
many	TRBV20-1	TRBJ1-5	CSAIEGANQPQHF
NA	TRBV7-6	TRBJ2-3	CASSPTGASGNTDTQYF
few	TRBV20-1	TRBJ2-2	CSAPGLAPNTGELFF
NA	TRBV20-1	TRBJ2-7	CCARSVLAADEQYF
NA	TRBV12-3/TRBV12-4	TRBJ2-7	CASSLNSGIAEQYF
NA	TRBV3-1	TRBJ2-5	CASSHVQETQYF
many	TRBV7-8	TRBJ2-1	CASGLAGGPREQFF
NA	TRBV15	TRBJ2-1	CATSRVVRDNEQFF
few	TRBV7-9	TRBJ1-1	CASSIQGEAFF
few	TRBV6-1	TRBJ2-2	CASIGPGNTGELFF
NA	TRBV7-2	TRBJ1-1	CASSFPPGTGGRAFF
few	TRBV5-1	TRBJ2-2	CASRASEGELFF
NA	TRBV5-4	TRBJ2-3	CASSLVRPSVQYF